A selection of T cell receptor beta chains follows, all from one sample in a study of blood T cell repertoires in COVID-19. The repertoire was sequenced with immunoSEQ multiplex PCR; TCRdb's copy has only in-frame clones and lacks some. The sample consists of roughly 99,000 clones, around 82% of them appearing once. The sample consisted of peripheral blood. These receptor sequences come from a human donor in a cohort sampled during active COVID-19. Both conserved end residues are part of each CDR3. A D gene is named only where the DNA matches it firmly. Not all rows give a size; the values are once, few, many and, for expanded clones, a class.

j_gene | d_gene | abundance | len | v_gene | CDR3nt | CDR3aa
TRBJ2-2 | NA | NA | 14 | TRBV5-1 | TGCGCCAGCAGCCCTGGCCAGAACACCGGGGAGCTGTTTTTT | CASSPGQNTGELFF
TRBJ1-2 | NA | once | 18 | TRBV6-6 | TGTGCCAGCAGTCCACATAGCTCAGGGTTTGAGACTAACTATGGCTACACCTTC | CASSPHSSGFETNYGYTF
TRBJ2-5 | TRBD2 | NA | 18 | TRBV4-1 | TGCGCCAGCAGCCAAGATTGGGGAGGTAGCGGGTCTCAAGAGACCCAGTACTTC | CASSQDWGGSGSQETQYF
TRBJ1-2 | TRBD1 | NA | 14 | TRBV3-1/TRBV3-2 | TGTGCCAGCAGCCAAGCCGGACAGGGCTTCGGCTACACCTTC | CASSQAGQGFGYTF
TRBJ2-5 | TRBD2 | NA | 14 | TRBV5-1 | TGCGCCAGCAGCCCCTCTAGCGGCCAAGAGACCCAGTACTTC | CASSPSSGQETQYF
TRBJ1-4 | TRBD1 | NA | 16 | TRBV18 | TGTGCCAGCTCGTCACAGGGGGCGGCAACTAATGAAAAACTGTTTTTT | CASSSQGAATNEKLFF
TRBJ1-1 | NA | NA | 14 | TRBV15 | TGTGCCACCAGCAGAGGGGGCCTCGACACTGAAGCTTTCTTT | CATSRGGLDTEAFF
TRBJ1-4 | NA | NA | 16 | TRBV24-1 | TGTGCCACCAGTGACGGAGGACCGCCCAACTATGAAAAACTGTTTTTT | CATSDGGPPNYEKLFF
TRBJ1-3 | NA | NA | 14 | TRBV30 | TGTGCCTGGGATTACATCCTCTCTGGAAACACCATATATTTT | CAWDYILSGNTIYF
TRBJ1-3 | NA | NA | 14 | TRBV30 | TGTGCCTGGAGTGTACTTGGAGTTGGAAACACCATATATTTT | CAWSVLGVGNTIYF
TRBJ2-1 | TRBD2 | NA | 16 | TRBV14 | TGTGCCAGCAGCCGAGGGCGGGAGGGCCTGTACAATGAGCAGTTCTTC | CASSRGREGLYNEQFF
TRBJ2-3 | TRBD2 | NA | 15 | TRBV3-1/TRBV3-2 | TGTGCCAGCAGCCAAGGTACACTAGCGGGACATACGCAGTATTTT | CASSQGTLAGHTQYF
TRBJ1-4 | NA | NA | 14 | TRBV15 | TGTGCCACCAGTAATCTGGCCCTCGTTGAAAAACTGTTTTTT | CATSNLALVEKLFF
TRBJ2-3 | TRBD2 | NA | 13 | TRBV6-2/TRBV6-3 | TGTGCCAGCAGCGTAGGCGGGAGAGATACGCAGTATTTT | CASSVGGRDTQYF
TRBJ2-7 | TRBD1 | NA | 12 | TRBV30 | TGTGCCGTCGGACAGGAGACCTACGAGCAGTACTTC | CAVGQETYEQYF
TRBJ2-5 | TRBD1 | few | 14 | TRBV18 | TGTGCCAGCTCACTACCGGGACAGCAAGAGACCCAGTACTTC | CASSLPGQQETQYF
TRBJ2-3 | NA | once | 11 | TRBV6-2/TRBV6-3 | TGTGCCAGCAGTATATTAGATACGCAGTATTTT | CASSILDTQYF
TRBJ2-1 | TRBD1 | NA | 15 | TRBV6-2/TRBV6-3 | TGTGCCAGCAGTTCGACGGGACAGGGGGGAGGTGGGCAGTTCTTC | CASSSTGQGGGGQFF
TRBJ2-1 | NA | NA | 13 | TRBV15 | TGTGCCACCAGCAGAGCCAGTCTCAATGAGCAGTTCTTC | CATSRASLNEQFF
TRBJ1-5 | NA | NA | 12 | TRBV12-3/TRBV12-4 | TGTGCCAGCAGTATCTTTAATCAGCCCCAGCATTTT | CASSIFNQPQHF
TRBJ1-6 | NA | NA | 17 | TRBV4-3 | TGCGCCAGCAGCCAAGATTCTGTGGCAGGGGTGCATTCACCCCTCCACTTT | CASSQDSVAGVHSPLHF
TRBJ2-1 | NA | NA | 15 | TRBV6-5 | TGTGCCAGCACCCGTGGGGCTAGTTACCACAATGAGCAGTTCTTC | CASTRGASYHNEQFF
TRBJ2-3 | TRBD2 | NA | 15 | TRBV5-1 | TGCGCCAGCTCCGGACTAGCGGGAGGACCAGATACGCAGTATTTT | CASSGLAGGPDTQYF
TRBJ1-2 | NA | NA | 15 | TRBV29-1 | TGCAGCGTGGCCGACAGGATGTCTACGCATTATGGCTACACCTTC | CSVADRMSTHYGYTF
TRBJ2-7 | TRBD2 | NA | 15 | TRBV6-2/TRBV6-3 | TGTGCCAGCAGCACCCAACTAGCGGGAGCTCACGAGCAGTACTTC | CASSTQLAGAHEQYF
TRBJ2-7 | NA | NA | 13 | TRBV23-1 | TGCGCCAGCCCCGGGACAAAGTCCTACGAGCAGTACTTC | CASPGTKSYEQYF
TRBJ2-1 | NA | NA | 13 | TRBV28 | TGTGCCAGCAGTACCCCTAGCCCCAATGAGCAGTTCTTC | CASSTPSPNEQFF
TRBJ2-3 | TRBD2 | NA | 14 | TRBV7-2 | TGTGCCAGCAGCTTGAAGCGGGATACAGATACGCAGTATTTT | CASSLKRDTDTQYF
TRBJ2-7 | NA | NA | 14 | TRBV28 | TGTGCCAGCAGTTTATTGTGGACACGGAACGAGCAGTACTTC | CASSLLWTRNEQYF